This T cell receptor (beta chain) was sequenced during a study of T cell changes during pregnancy in multiple sclerosis. CDR3 length: 15 amino acids. Unmatched junction bases numbered 7, after V lost 2 bases and J lost 5 bases. The germline V gene has CDR1 LGHNA and CDR2 YSLEER. Assay: immunoSEQ multiplex PCR; the TCRdb copy retains only in-frame clones and omits some. Of roughly 69,000 clones in the sample, approximately 91% are singletons; the top ten hold over 1.1%. This rearrangement joins TRBV4-3 to TRBJ2-7; 9 nucleotides line up with TRBD1. The sequencing used peripheral blood, collected in the second trimester of pregnancy. This sequence originates from a female donor with multiple sclerosis, enrolled in a pregnancy study. Written as DNA, the CDR3 is TGCGCCAGCAGCCAACCGGGACAGGGTACCCACGAGCAGTACTTC. It specifies CASSQPGQGTHEQYF.